This passage covers 32 T cell receptor beta chains from one sample sequenced in a study of T-cell reconstitution after alpha-beta-depleted transplantation in children. Unique molecular identifiers were incorporated into the prepared TCRbeta library. Using its own MiXCR run on the PCR reads, TCRdb lists one record per CDR3 protein. The table lists around 92,000 distinct CDR3 sequences, about 12% of them singletons. Material: PBMCs from the stem cell graft donor, obtained from the stem cell graft. The source of these receptors is a human donor who donated a stem cell graft to a child with inherited bone marrow failure.

This clonotype was seen repeatedly, ten times or more. The chain recombines TRBV5-1 with TRBJ1-1; TRBD1 is a possible D gene (6 bases). Germline V gives CDR1 SGHRS, CDR2 YFSETQ. This CDR3 comprises 15 residues. V was trimmed by 0 bases and J by 4 bases, leaving 13 bases between them. The CDR3 protein is CASSLEIGGGTEAFF. DNA for the CDR3: TGCGCCAGCAGCTTGGAGATAGGGGGGGGCACTGAAGCTTTCTTT.

Ten or more counts support this clonotype. CDR3 DNA sequence: TGTGCCAGCAGTTACTCACGGGGATACGAGCAGTACTTC. Translation gives CASSYSRGYEQYF. The J gene is TRBJ2-7, the V gene TRBV6-5; a possible D gene is TRBD2 (5 bases). The CDR3 is made up of 13 amino acids. With 0 bases removed from V and 4 bases from J, the gap between germline ends came to 7 bases. Germline V lookup: CDR1 MNHEY, CDR2 SVGAGI.

This clonotype was seen at least ten times. The rearrangement links TRBV6-1 to TRBJ2-3, with TRBD1 identical over 8 bases. Germline loops: CDR1 MNHNS, CDR2 SASEGT. Losses at the gene ends were 6 bases for V and 0 bases for J; bases not matched to a gene: 8. The CDR3 is 16 residues long. Written as DNA, the CDR3 is TGTGCCAGCAGCCTAAGCCGGACAGGGAGCACAGATACGCAGTATTTT. It encodes CASSLSRTGSTDTQYF.

Ten or more counts support this clonotype. This chain uses TRBV29-1 with TRBJ2-1; 13 positions match TRBD2. The V segment lost 6 bases and the J segment 14 bases; nucleotides outside the gene matches: 19. The CDR3 is made up of 16 amino acids. Germline V gene sequence: CDR1 SQVTM, CDR2 ANQGSEA. CDR3: CSVDHSGTSGARWEFF. The CDR3 nucleotides are TGCAGCGTGGACCATTCCGGGACTAGCGGGGCGAGATGGGAGTTCTTC.

This clonotype was picked up many times. V gene TRBV11-2 combines with J gene TRBJ2-7; D call uncertain. With 8 bases removed from V and 1 base from J, the gap between germline ends came to 6 bases. This CDR3 is 11 amino acids long. Germline-derived CDR1 and CDR2 are SGHAT and FQNNGV. The CDR3: CASGLSYEQYF. CDR3 coding DNA: TGTGCCAGCGGGTTATCCTACGAGCAGTACTTC.

This CDR3 is CASSQGLRGDTEAFF. Here the CDR3 DNA reads TGCGCCAGCAGCCAAGGGTTGAGGGGGGACACTGAAGCTTTCTTT. V is TRBV4-1 and J is TRBJ1-1, with D tentatively TRBD1 (6 bases). This CDR3 is 15 amino acids long. Between the trimmed V and J ends, which lost 1 base and 3 bases, there was a span of 12 bases. In germline, CDR1 is MGHRA, CDR2 YSYEKL.

This clonotype was counted ten times or more. The chain uses TRBV4-3 and TRBJ2-5, with 13 positions matching TRBD2. Trimming at V came to 2 bases and at J to 2 bases, leaving 5 bases not matched to a gene. This CDR3 comprises 17 residues. CDR1 LGHNA and CDR2 YSLEER come from the germline V gene. In DNA form, the CDR3 reads TGCGCCAGCAGCCAACGGACTAGCGGGGGACCTCAAGAGACCCAGTACTTC. Translation: CASSQRTSGGPQETQYF.

Many counts were recorded for this clonotype. V is TRBV20-1 and J is TRBJ2-3, with a tentative D call TRBD1 (6 bases). CDR3 length: 13 amino acids. Trimming pared 1 base from V and 6 bases from J, leaving 11 bases between. The germline V gene encodes CDR1 DFQATT and CDR2 SNEGSKA (reference sequence). The CDR3 DNA is TGCAGTGCTAGAGTTGGGGGCGCGGATACGCAGTATTTT. Its translation is CSARVGGADTQYF.

In its sample, this clonotype was seen many times. The V gene is TRBV29-1, the J gene TRBJ2-7; D not certain. Germline-derived CDR1 and CDR2 are SQVTM and ANQGSEA. With 4 bases removed from V and 3 bases from J, the gap between germline ends came to 7 bases. The CDR3 has 11 amino acids. The CDR3 region is CSVVLVYEQYF. The DNA for the CDR3 is TGCAGCGTTGTACTGGTCTACGAGCAGTACTTC.

The gene calls are TRBV11-1 and TRBJ2-4; 9 bases match TRBD1. CDR1 SGHAT and CDR2 FQDESV come from the germline V gene (reference sequence). This CDR3 region has 19 residues. The trim removed 5 bases at V and 0 bases at J, leaving 14 bases unmatched. This chain's CDR3 is CASSPGGQRDRVAKNIQYF. CDR3 bases: TGTGCCAGCAGCCCCGGAGGCCAGAGGGACAGGGTAGCCAAAAACATTCAGTACTTC. Full variable domain (rest looked up from reference TRBV11-1 and TRBJ2-4): EAEVAQSPRYKITEKSQAVAFWCDPISGHATLYWYRQILGQGPELLVQFQDESVVDDSQLPKDRFSAERLKGVDSTLKIQPAELGDSAMYLCASSPGGQRDRVAKNIQYFGAGTRLSVL.

This clonotype appeared a few times. V and J are TRBV5-4 and TRBJ1-2, with no clear D. Trimming shortened V by 7 bases and J by 5 bases, and 12 bases separated the two germline ends. Per germline, CDR1 SGHNT and CDR2 YYREEE (reference sequence). There are 12 residues in the CDR3. The DNA for the CDR3 is TGTGCCAGCTCCTTCCAAGCTTATGGCTACACCTTC. The encoded protein is CASSFQAYGYTF.

This rearrangement joins TRBV7-7 to TRBJ2-6; D gene ambiguous. The germline V gene has CDR1 SSHAT and CDR2 FNYEAQ (reference sequence). V was shortened by 5 bases and J by 9 bases, with 2 bases between the two germline ends. This CDR3 region has 10 residues. The CDR3 sequence: CASSRNVLTF. The CDR3 DNA follows: TGTGCCAGCAGCCGCAACGTCCTGACTTTC. Full variable domain (remainder filled in from reference TRBV7-7 and TRBJ2-6): GAGVSQSPRYKVTKRGQDVTLRCDPISSHATLYWYQQALGQGPEFLTYFNYEAQPDKSGLPSDRFSAERPEGSISTLTIQRTEQRDSAMYRCASSRNVLTFGAGSRLTVL.

At least ten counts were recorded for this clonotype. The chain combines TRBV7-9 with TRBJ2-7; 10 nucleotides agree with TRBD2. V shed 2 bases, J shed 5 bases, and the junction held 3 bases outside the gene matches. In germline, CDR1 is SEHNR, CDR2 FQNEAQ (reference sequence). The CDR3 sequence is 14 residues long. The CDR3 DNA sequence: TGTGCCAGCAGCTTATGGACTAGCGGTGACGAGCAGTACTTC. Translation: CASSLWTSGDEQYF.

The V and J genes are TRBV6-2 or TRBV6-3 and TRBJ1-5; D ambiguous. The V gene lost 6 bases and the J gene lost 5 bases, with 17 bases spanning the gap. Germline-derived CDR1 and CDR2 are MNHEY and SVGEGT. The CDR3 contains 15 residues. Here the CDR3 reads CASSRIVGGDQPQHF. The CDR3 region has the DNA TGTGCCAGCAGCAGAATCGTGGGCGGAGATCAGCCCCAGCATTTT.

This clonotype occurred many times. The chain employs TRBV27 and TRBJ2-2; 12 nucleotides align to TRBD1. Looked up from germline, CDR1 is MNHEY and CDR2 is SMNVEV (reference sequence). The V and J ends lost 7 bases and 6 bases, in that order; junction bases with no gene match: 6. The CDR3 length is 15 residues. DNA of the CDR3: TGTGCCAGCACACTTGGGACAGGGGGCCCCGGGGAGCTGTTTTTT. Residues: CASTLGTGGPGELFF.

This clonotype was picked up many times. The rearrangement links TRBV5-1 to TRBJ2-5, with 7 bases that match TRBD1. In germline, CDR1 is SGHRS, CDR2 YFSETQ. The CDR3 covers 15 residues. The V and J ends lost 1 base and 2 bases, in that order; junction bases with no gene match: 5. The CDR3 sequence: CASSLFGRGQETQYF. In DNA, the CDR3 is TGCGCCAGCAGCTTGTTCGGCAGGGGGCAAGAGACCCAGTACTTC. Drawing the rest from reference TRBV5-1 and TRBJ2-5, the complete variable domain is KAGVTQTPRYLIKTRGQQVTLSCSPISGHRSVSWYQQTPGQGLQFLFEYFSETQRNKGNFPGRFSGRQFSNSRSEMNVSTLELGDSALYLCASSLFGRGQETQYFGPGTRLLVL.

The gene calls are TRBV18 and TRBJ2-2; no clear D. CDR1 is KGHSH, CDR2 LQKENI, per germline. The V end lost 0 bases, the J end lost 0 bases, and 14 bases lay between the germline ends. The CDR3 extends over 18 amino acids. CDR3 DNA: TGTGCCAGCTCACCACCGAGGAGCTCCGGACCGAACACCGGGGAGCTGTTTTTT. It translates to CASSPPRSSGPNTGELFF.

This clonotype was observed many times. V and J are TRBV5-1 and TRBJ2-6; the D call may be TRBD1 or TRBD2 (6 bases each). CDR1 SGHRS and CDR2 YFSETQ come from the germline V gene. The CDR3 contains 19 residues. The V and J ends lost 3 bases and 2 bases respectively, with 21 bases between them. The CDR3 region has the DNA TGCGCCAGCAGCTCCAGGGGCCGACTGGAGGGCCCTGGGGCCAACGTCCTGACTTTC. Translated: CASSSRGRLEGPGANVLTF.

This clonotype was found many times. The chain joins TRBV7-8 to TRBJ2-5; 9 bases fit TRBD2. The CDR3 runs 14 residues. The germline V gene has CDR1 SGHVS and CDR2 FQNEAQ. V lost 5 bases, J lost 2 bases, and 3 bases stayed unmatched. The chain's CDR3 is CASSKLAGQETQYF. The CDR3 bases are TGTGCCAGCAGCAAGCTAGCGGGGCAAGAGACCCAGTACTTC.

This clonotype was counted many times. The rearrangement links TRBV12-3 or TRBV12-4 to TRBJ1-5, with D unclear. Between the trimmed V and J ends, which lost 3 bases and 0 bases, there was a span of 12 bases. The CDR3 contains 16 residues. The CDR3, as DNA: TGTGCCAGCAGTTTGGGGTTTGGGAATAGCAATCAGCCCCAGCATTTT. This sequence encodes CASSLGFGNSNQPQHF.

There are many counts of this clonotype. The chain links TRBV7-8 to TRBJ2-3; tentative D call: TRBD2 (6 bases). Germline CDR1 is SGHVS and CDR2 is FQNEAQ. This CDR3 has 15 residues. V was clipped by 2 bases and J by 6 bases, with 15 bases between them. The chain's CDR3 is CASSLFTGAVDTQYF. The CDR3 DNA sequence: TGTGCCAGCAGCTTATTCACGGGAGCGGTTGATACGCAGTATTTT.

This clonotype was picked up many times. The chain carries TRBV6-5 and TRBJ1-2; D is unresolved. Germline V gives CDR1 MNHEY, CDR2 SVGAGI. Trimming cost V 6 bases and J 2 bases, with 10 bases left between them. The CDR3 length is 13 residues. The CDR3 loop reads CASRVDGNYGYTF. In DNA, the CDR3 is TGTGCCAGCAGGGTGGACGGAAACTATGGCTACACCTTC.

The chain couples TRBV20-1 to TRBJ1-1, with D unresolved. CDR3 length equals 13 residues. The germline V and J ends were trimmed by 0 bases and 4 bases, with 9 bases remaining between them. The germline CDR1 and CDR2 sequences are DFQATT and SNEGSKA (reference sequence). The CDR3 coding sequence is TGCAGTGCTAGAGATTACAGATCCACTGAAGCTTTCTTT. Its translation is CSARDYRSTEAFF.

This clonotype was recorded at least ten times. The gene calls are TRBV7-9 and TRBJ1-2, with a weak D call TRBD1 (5 bases). The germline V gene has CDR1 SEHNR and CDR2 FQNEAQ (reference sequence). This CDR3 has 13 amino acids. V was shortened by 4 bases and J by 8 bases, with 14 bases between the two germline ends. CDR3 in DNA: TGTGCCAGCAGCTCGACAGTTGGGGACGGCTACACCTTC. This translates into CASSSTVGDGYTF.

This clonotype was counted at least ten times. The rearrangement joins TRBV24-1 to TRBJ2-1, with 9 bases identical to TRBD2. The CDR3 totals 16 residues. V shed 0 bases, J shed 8 bases, and the junction held 7 bases outside the gene matches. Germline V gene data show CDR1 as KGHDR and CDR2 as SFDVKD. For the CDR3, the DNA is TGTGCCACCAGTGATTTGGCGGGAGGGCCTAGGTATGAGCAGTTCTTC. This translates into CATSDLAGGPRYEQFF.

The sample holds many counts of this clonotype. The chain recombines TRBV5-5 with TRBJ1-2; possibly TRBD1 for D (5 bases). The CDR3 contains 14 residues. V lost 3 bases, J lost 4 bases, and 13 bases lay in between. CDR1 is SGHKS and CDR2 is YYEKEE in the germline V gene (reference sequence). DNA of the CDR3: TGTGCCAGCAGCTCCGGGACGGTCTTCTATGGCTACACCTTC. Residues: CASSSGTVFYGYTF.

The chain combines TRBV12-3 or TRBV12-4 with TRBJ2-1; 9 bases align to TRBD2. The CDR3 extends over 19 amino acids. V lost 8 bases to trimming and J lost 3 bases; unmatched junction nucleotides: 20. For the CDR3, the DNA is TGTGCCAGCTGTCCCCGCGGGTTAGCGGGGGCCACACGCTACAATGAGCAGTTCTTC. Amino acids: CASCPRGLAGATRYNEQFF.

This clonotype was observed many times. The J gene is TRBJ1-6, the V gene TRBV5-6, with D hard to call. V was clipped by 4 bases and J by 9 bases, with 14 bases between them. Germline lookup yields CDR1 SGHDT and CDR2 YYEEEE. This CDR3 region has 14 residues. CDR3 sequence: CASSPAGWGSPLHF. Here the CDR3 DNA reads TGTGCCAGCAGCCCGGCGGGGTGGGGTTCACCCCTCCACTTT.

There are many counts of this clonotype. The chain uses TRBV5-1 and TRBJ2-2; D uncertain. Germline assignment: CDR1 SGHRS and CDR2 YFSETQ. The germline V and J ends were trimmed by 1 base and 3 bases, with 7 bases remaining between them. This CDR3 comprises 14 residues. DNA of the CDR3: TGCGCCAGCAGCTTGATTCCCCACACCGGGGAGCTGTTTTTT. Protein sequence: CASSLIPHTGELFF.

This clonotype was detected many times. This chain links TRBV5-6 with TRBJ1-4; tentatively, D is TRBD1 (5 bases). CDR3 length equals 19 residues. Germline lookup yields CDR1 SGHDT and CDR2 YYEEEE. Trimming removed 7 bases from V and 1 base from J, with 26 bases in between. Here the CDR3 reads CASSLAAAPLGETNEKLFF. CDR3 coding DNA: TGTGCCAGCTCCCTGGCGGCGGCACCTCTAGGGGAAACTAATGAAAAACTGTTTTTT. Based on the CDR3 plus reference TRBV5-6 and TRBJ1-4, the full variable domain is DAGVTQSPTHLIKTRGQQVTLRCSPKSGHDTVSWYQQALGQGPQFIFQYYEEEERQRGNFPDRFSGHQFPNYSSELNVNALLLGDSALYLCASSLAAAPLGETNEKLFFGSGTQLSVL.

CDR3 amino acids: CASSPGSHGAYNEQFF. The CDR3 DNA is TGTGCCAGCTCACCGGGTAGCCACGGGGCCTACAATGAGCAGTTCTTC. This sequence joins TRBV18 and TRBJ2-1, with D perhaps TRBD2 (5 bases). The CDR3 length is 16 residues. Looked up from germline, CDR1 is KGHSH and CDR2 is LQKENI. Trimming removed 3 bases from V and 2 bases from J, with 14 bases in between.

This clonotype was seen at least ten times. This chain links TRBV5-5 with TRBJ2-3; TRBD2 agrees at 7 bases. CDR1 SGHKS and CDR2 YYEKEE come from the germline V gene (reference sequence). V shed 1 base, J shed 1 base, and the junction held 6 bases outside the gene matches. This CDR3 is 16 amino acids long. The CDR3 sequence is CASSLSARGGTDTQYF. The CDR3 coding sequence is TGTGCCAGCAGCTTGTCGGCCCGGGGGGGCACAGATACGCAGTATTTT.